The sample holds a few counts of the clone carrying this TCR beta chain. Its cognate antigen is unknown. The germline V and J ends were trimmed by 7 bases and 0 bases, with 6 bases remaining between them. Germline V gene lookup returns CDR1 MDHEN and CDR2 SYDVKM. This CDR3 is 12 amino acids long. MiXCR was run by TCRdb on the RT-PCR reads, yielding one entry per CDR3 protein. The data hold under 950,000 distinct CDR3 sequences, with roughly 20% observed a single time. This entry is derived from a study of response to subunit inactivated influenza vaccine. Study results and limitations: Authors suggested each seasonal influenza vaccination recruits few new T cells.

V gene TRBV28 combines with J gene TRBJ1-2, with D unclear. Sequenced material: PBMCs from blood, taken more than 4 days after vaccination. The TCR originated in a man between 50 and 59 years old who received an inactivated influenza vaccine. The CDR3 nucleotides read TGTGCCAGCAAGAGAGCTAACTATGGCTACACCTTC. It yields the protein CASKRANYGYTF.